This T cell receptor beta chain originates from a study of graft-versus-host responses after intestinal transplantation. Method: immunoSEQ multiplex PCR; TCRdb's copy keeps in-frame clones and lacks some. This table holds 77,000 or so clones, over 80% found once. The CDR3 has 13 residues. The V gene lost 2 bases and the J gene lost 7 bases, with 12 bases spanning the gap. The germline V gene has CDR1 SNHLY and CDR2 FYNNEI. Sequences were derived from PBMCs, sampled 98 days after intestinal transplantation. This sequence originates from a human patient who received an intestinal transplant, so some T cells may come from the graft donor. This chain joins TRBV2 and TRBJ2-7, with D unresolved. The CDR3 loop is CASSENSLGEQYF. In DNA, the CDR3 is TGTGCCAGCAGTGAAAACAGCCTGGGGGAGCAGTACTTC.